This T cell receptor beta chain derives from a study of post-analysis software for immune sequencing data. General study results and limits: With TRBV5-6, TRBV5-1 and TRBV20-1 included, 5 or 6 TRBV segments were more frequent in patients than in controls.

Trimming took 0 bases from V and 0 from J, leaving 9 bases between them. The CDR3 loop spans 16 amino acids. Germline V gene lookup returns CDR1 SGHRS and CDR2 YFSETQ. cDNA libraries of TCR beta carried unique molecular identifiers. One entry per CDR3 protein results from TCRdb running MiXCR on the PCR reads. This table holds fewer than 850,000 distinct CDR3 sequences, roughly 27% found once. Remarks on this clonotype: Its antigen is not identified.

Sample: blood. This chain uses TRBV5-1 with TRBJ2-2; no firm D call. The clonotype was recovered from a girl under 18 with multiple sclerosis. In DNA, the CDR3 is TGCGCCAGCAGCTTGGATGTCGGAGCGAACACCGGGGAGCTGTTTTTT. Translated: CASSLDVGANTGELFF.